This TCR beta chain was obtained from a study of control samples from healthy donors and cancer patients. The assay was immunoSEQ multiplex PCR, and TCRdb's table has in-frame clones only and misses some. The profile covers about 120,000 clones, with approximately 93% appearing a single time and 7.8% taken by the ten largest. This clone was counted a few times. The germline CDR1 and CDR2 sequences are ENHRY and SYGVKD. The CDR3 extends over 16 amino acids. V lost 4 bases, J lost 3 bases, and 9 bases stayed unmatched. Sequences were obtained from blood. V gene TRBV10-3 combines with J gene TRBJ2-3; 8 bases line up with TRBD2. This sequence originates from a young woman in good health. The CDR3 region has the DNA TGTGCCATCAGTGGCTACCTAGCGGGTTCAACAGATACGCAGTATTTT. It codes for CAISGYLAGSTDTQYF.